A single count supports the clone carrying this T cell receptor (beta chain). The antigen is not known. This CDR3 has 15 residues. Trimming cost V 1 base and J 0 bases, with 9 bases left between them. Germline assignment: CDR1 SGHTA and CDR2 FQGTGA. The data were obtained in a study of T cell responses to AZD1222 COVID-19 vaccine. Data came from immunoSEQ multiplex PCR; TCRdb stores just in-frame clones and leaves some out. In the table there are 100,000 to 150,000 clones, 75% to 95% of which are singletons. General study findings and limits: Possibly, clonal diversity was underestimated; donors were largely white British and included more females.

The source of this sequence is an adult in good health. The input for sequencing was peripheral blood, taken on day 0 of AZD1222 vaccination. V gene TRBV7-3 combines with J gene TRBJ1-1; D unclear. For the CDR3, the DNA is TGTGCCAGCAGCTTAATAAGGGCTATGAACACTGAAGCTTTCTTT. It is translated as CASSLIRAMNTEAFF.